The 5 T cell receptor beta chains presented below share a single source sample, sequenced in a study of glioma-infiltrating T cells. Amplification of TCR alpha and beta CDR3 regions from RNA used iRepertoire nested multiplex PCR. One entry per CDR3 protein results from TCRdb running MiXCR on the multiplex PCR reads. The table includes around 170,000 distinct CDR3 sequences, around 42% detected once. Sequencing was performed on glioma tissue, nonneoplastic brain tissue, or PBMCs (not recorded which). The receptors here all came from a human donor with low-grade glioma or glioblastoma, undergoing nonglioma brain surgery, or in good health (not recorded which).

This clonotype was detected ten times or more. The V and J genes are TRBV3-1 and TRBJ2-7; D call uncertain. The V gene lost 4 bases and the J gene lost 7 bases, with 8 bases spanning the gap. The CDR3 runs to 11 residues. The germline V gene encodes CDR1 LGHDT and CDR2 YNNKEL (reference sequence). The CDR3 region is CASSLSEEQYF. CDR3 coding DNA: TGTGCCAGCAGCCTTTCGGAGGAGCAGTACTTC.

Comment on this clonotype: This may be a read error, as it is one base from a much larger clone. The rearrangement joins TRBV27 to TRBJ2-7, with 7 bases fitting TRBD1. This CDR3 contains 14 residues. Germline assignment: CDR1 MNHEY and CDR2 SMNVEV (reference sequence). V lost 5 bases and J lost 3; bases outside the gene matches: 7. CDR3 region: CASSRTGVDYEQYF. CDR3 nucleotide sequence: TGTGCCAGCAGTCGGACAGGAGTAGACTACGAGCAGTACTTC.

As regards this clonotype: This may come from a read error, since a much larger clone is one base off. Given the absence of the conserved phenylalanine or tryptophan at the CDR3 end, a read error is likely. The chain is built from TRBV2 and TRBJ2-1, with 14 nucleotides matching TRBD2. Trimming removed 6 bases from V and 2 bases from J; junction bases left unmatched: 0. CDR3 length: 15 residues. Per germline, CDR1 SNHLY and CDR2 FYNNEI. This chain's CDR3 is CASRGLAGAYNEQFL. The CDR3 DNA reads as TGTGCCAGCAGGGGACTAGCGGGGGCCTACAATGAGCAGTTCCTC.

This clonotype was counted ten times or more. This sequence joins TRBV2 and TRBJ2-7; 9 nucleotides match TRBD1. The germline gives CDR1 SNHLY, CDR2 FYNNEI. The CDR3 runs to 12 residues. V dropped 11 bases and J dropped 3; count of bases not matched to a gene: 5. The CDR3 sequence: CAGGQGDYEQYF. The CDR3 DNA reads TGTGCCGGGGGACAGGGCGACTACGAGCAGTACTTC.

The chain has TRBV28 and TRBJ2-5, with 7 bases that match TRBD2. The CDR3 sequence is 13 residues long. J gave up 2 bases and V 8 bases, and 5 bases lay outside the gene matches. Per germline, CDR1 MDHEN and CDR2 SYDVKM. CDR3 residues: CASAGGGQETQYF. CDR3 nucleotide sequence: TGTGCCAGCGCTGGGGGGGGGCAAGAGACCCAGTACTTC.